This passage covers 15 T cell receptor beta chains from one sample sequenced in a study of shared clonotypes between healthy human individuals. Using immunoSEQ multiplex PCR, the repertoire was profiled, and TCRdb retains in-frame clones only, with some absent. The sample lists some 500,000 clones, around 96% occurring once. The sample taken for sequencing was naive CD4+ T cells sorted from blood. Documented subset: CD45RA+ positively selected. The origin of the receptors is a woman in her 30s in good health.

The chain carries TRBV10-1 and TRBJ2-5; D call uncertain. The CDR3 sequence is 13 residues long. Trimming removed 6 bases at V and 5 bases at J, with 13 bases between. In germline, CDR1 is WNHNN, CDR2 SYGVQD (reference sequence). This CDR3 reads CASSRPGSETQYF. The DNA of the CDR3 is TGCGCCAGCAGCAGACCGGGTTCGGAGACCCAGTACTTC.

The chain links TRBV19 to TRBJ2-1; 9 positions match TRBD2. Trimming removed 5 bases from V and 9 bases from J; junction bases left unmatched: 14. The CDR3 contains 16 residues. Germline CDR1 reads LNHDA; CDR2 reads SQIVND (reference sequence). The CDR3 bases are TGTGCCAGTAGTCTCCTGGGGCGGGAGGGCCGAGGTGAGCAGTTCTTC. Its protein product is CASSLLGREGRGEQFF.

V gene TRBV2 combines with J gene TRBJ2-7, with unresolved D. The CDR3 runs 15 residues. The V end was cut by 3 bases, the J end by 0 bases, with 12 bases between. Germline CDR1 SNHLY, CDR2 FYNNEI. CDR3: CASSDRLAASYEQYF. CDR3 nucleotide sequence: TGTGCCAGCAGTGATAGGTTGGCGGCCTCCTACGAGCAGTACTTC.

The V and J genes are TRBV28 and TRBJ1-2, with D possibly being TRBD1 (5 bases). CDR3 size: 17 residues. Germline V gives CDR1 MDHEN, CDR2 SYDVKM. V lost 3 bases to trimming and J lost 2 bases, with 19 bases between them. The CDR3 reads CASSLAPGSGNNYGYTF. DNA of the CDR3: TGTGCCAGCAGTTTGGCCCCAGGGTCCGGGAACAACTATGGCTACACCTTC.

The chain couples TRBV6-5 to TRBJ2-5; D gene unclear. Germline V gene sequence: CDR1 MNHEY, CDR2 SVGAGI. The V end was cut by 6 bases, the J end by 9 bases, with 23 bases between. This CDR3 region has 15 residues. Here the CDR3 reads CASRTVGDPPVSQYF. The CDR3 DNA reads TGTGCCAGCAGAACCGTGGGCGACCCTCCGGTGTCCCAGTACTTC.

The chain links TRBV5-6 to TRBJ1-3, with no clear D. This CDR3 is built from 14 residues. Germline lookup yields CDR1 SGHDT and CDR2 YYEEEE. V was shortened by 1 base and J by 0 bases, with 5 bases between the two germline ends. CDR3 sequence: CASSLMGSGNTIYF. The CDR3 DNA follows: TGTGCCAGCAGCTTGATGGGCTCTGGAAACACCATATATTTT. The full variable domain, completed using reference TRBV5-6 and TRBJ1-3, is DAGVTQSPTHLIKTRGQQVTLRCSPKSGHDTVSWYQQALGQGPQFIFQYYEEEERQRGNFPDRFSGHQFPNYSSELNVNALLLGDSALYLCASSLMGSGNTIYFGEGSWLTVV.

This clone has a handful of counts. The CDR3 spells CASKGQVNQPQHF. The CDR3 region has the DNA TGTGCCAGCAAGGGACAGGTCAATCAGCCCCAGCATTTT. The rearrangement joins TRBV2 to TRBJ1-5; TRBD1 matches at 8 bases. This CDR3 spans 13 amino acids. Trimming took 7 bases from V and 3 from J; bases not matched to a gene: 2. Germline V gene data show CDR1 as SNHLY and CDR2 as FYNNEI. Together with reference TRBV2 and TRBJ1-5, the CDR3 gives the full variable domain: EPEVTQTPSHQVTQMGQEVILRCVPISNHLYFYWYRQILGQKVEFLVSFYNNEISEKSEIFDDQFSVERPDGSNFTLKIRSTKLEDSAMYFCASKGQVNQPQHFGDGTRLSIL.

V is TRBV28 and J is TRBJ2-1; the match to TRBD1 covers 8 bases. The V gene end was trimmed by 3 bases and the J gene end by 6 bases; junction bases not matched to a gene: 4. CDR1 MDHEN and CDR2 SYDVKM come from the germline V gene. This CDR3 comprises 14 residues. CDR3 sequence: CASSLDRVFNEQFF. CDR3 nucleotides: TGTGCCAGCAGTTTGGACAGGGTTTTCAATGAGCAGTTCTTC.

The chain links TRBV27 to TRBJ1-1; D ambiguous. Germline V CDR1 and CDR2: MNHEY, SMNVEV (reference sequence). Trimming took off 8 bases at V and 0 bases at J, with 28 bases between the two ends. The CDR3 runs 19 residues. This CDR3 reads CASALIAGRRSQMNTEAFF. In nucleotides, the CDR3 is TGTGCCAGCGCTCTCATTGCGGGCAGGAGGAGCCAAATGAACACTGAAGCTTTCTTT.

The gene calls are TRBV27 and TRBJ2-7; D unclear. CDR3 length: 14 residues. V shed 0 bases and J shed 3 bases, with 9 bases lying between them. Germline V CDR1 and CDR2: MNHEY, SMNVEV (reference sequence). The chain's CDR3 is CASSLSRRHYEQYF. CDR3 coding DNA: TGTGCCAGCAGTTTATCGCGAAGACACTACGAGCAGTACTTC.

The rearrangement joins TRBV6-5 to TRBJ2-7; D is possibly TRBD1 or TRBD2 (6 bases each). The length of the CDR3 is 15 residues. V was clipped by 2 bases and J by 3 bases, with 14 bases between them. CDR1 is MNHEY, CDR2 SVGAGI, per germline. For the CDR3, the DNA is TGTGCCAGCAGTTACAAGTTGGGGGGCTACTACGAGCAGTACTTC. It yields the protein CASSYKLGGYYEQYF.

This clone showed up just once. The gene calls are TRBV18 and TRBJ2-6, with 7 bases matching TRBD1. Germline CDR1 KGHSH, CDR2 LQKENI. This CDR3 spans 18 amino acids. V lost 2 bases to trimming and J lost 2 bases; unmatched junction nucleotides: 9. Here the CDR3 DNA reads TGTGCCAGCTCACCAGGGCTCCAAGACAGGGCTGGGGCCAACGTCCTGACTTTC. Translated: CASSPGLQDRAGANVLTF.

The chain is built from TRBV7-2 and TRBJ2-7, with 12 nucleotides matching TRBD2. Unmatched junction bases numbered 6, after V lost 5 bases and J lost 1 base. The CDR3 runs to 16 residues. Germline-derived CDR1 and CDR2 are SGHTA and FQGNSA. CDR3 protein: CASSLGGTSGSYEQYF. CDR3 DNA sequence: TGTGCCAGCAGCCTAGGAGGGACTAGCGGGTCCTACGAGCAGTACTTC.

The rearrangement joins TRBV2 to TRBJ2-2, with D perhaps TRBD1 or TRBD2 (7 bases each). Germline values: CDR1 SNHLY, CDR2 FYNNEI. The CDR3 spans 16 residues. Trimming removed 2 bases from V and 5 bases from J, with 15 bases in between. The CDR3 reads CASSEMAGGATGELFF. CDR3 DNA sequence: TGTGCCAGCAGTGAAATGGCAGGGGGGGCTACCGGGGAGCTGTTTTTT. Combining the CDR3 with reference TRBV2 and TRBJ2-2 gives the whole variable domain EPEVTQTPSHQVTQMGQEVILRCVPISNHLYFYWYRQILGQKVEFLVSFYNNEISEKSEIFDDQFSVERPDGSNFTLKIRSTKLEDSAMYFCASSEMAGGATGELFFGEGSRLTVL.

The chain employs TRBV30 and TRBJ1-5; D unresolved. Per the germline V gene, CDR1 is GTSNPN and CDR2 is SVGIG (reference sequence). Trimming took off 2 bases at V and 5 bases at J, with 10 bases between the two ends. The length of the CDR3 is 13 residues. The CDR3 loop reads CAWSPAIYQPQHF. The CDR3 DNA follows: TGTGCCTGGAGTCCGGCGATATATCAGCCCCAGCATTTT.